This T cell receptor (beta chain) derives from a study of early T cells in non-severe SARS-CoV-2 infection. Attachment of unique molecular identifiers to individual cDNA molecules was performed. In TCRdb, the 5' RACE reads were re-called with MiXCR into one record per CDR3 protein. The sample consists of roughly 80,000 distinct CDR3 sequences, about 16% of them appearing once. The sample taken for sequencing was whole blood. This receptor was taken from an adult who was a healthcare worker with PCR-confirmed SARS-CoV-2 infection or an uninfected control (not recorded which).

The CDR3 DNA sequence: TGTGCCAGCTCACCAAACGGGCCGACAGATACGCAGTATTTT. This encodes CASSPNGPTDTQYF. This rearrangement joins TRBV18 to TRBJ2-3; no reliable D call. CDR3 size: 14 residues. Trimming removed 2 bases from V and 3 bases from J, with 9 bases in between. Germline V gene data show CDR1 as KGHSH and CDR2 as LQKENI.